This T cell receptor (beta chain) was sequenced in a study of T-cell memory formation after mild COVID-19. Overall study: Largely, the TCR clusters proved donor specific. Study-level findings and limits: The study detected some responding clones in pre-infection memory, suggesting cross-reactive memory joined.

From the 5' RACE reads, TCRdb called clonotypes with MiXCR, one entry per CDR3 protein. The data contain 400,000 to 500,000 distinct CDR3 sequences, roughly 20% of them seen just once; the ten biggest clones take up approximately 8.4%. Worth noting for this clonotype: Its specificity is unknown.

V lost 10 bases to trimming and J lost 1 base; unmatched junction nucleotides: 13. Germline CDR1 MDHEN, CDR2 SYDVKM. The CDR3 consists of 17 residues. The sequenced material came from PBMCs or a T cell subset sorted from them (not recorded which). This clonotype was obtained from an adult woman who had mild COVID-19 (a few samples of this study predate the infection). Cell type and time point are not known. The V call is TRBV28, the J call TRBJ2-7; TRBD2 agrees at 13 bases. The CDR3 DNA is TGTGCCACCAAACCCACTAGCGGGAGGGCCGGGTCCTACGAGCAGTACTTC. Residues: CATKPTSGRAGSYEQYF.